Listed below are T cell receptor beta chains from one sample, sequenced in a study of cytotoxic CD8 clonotypes in ibrutinib-treated CLL. Assay: immunoSEQ multiplex PCR; the TCRdb copy retains only in-frame clones and omits some. The data show roughly 250,000 clones, with around 70% seen just once and 15% held by the top ten. Sequencing used PBMCs, obtained after 24 months of ibrutinib treatment. The receptors were sampled from a human donor with chronic lymphocytic leukemia. Each CDR3 is given with its conserved first and last residue. The D gene is left open where the match is weak. Not every row has a clone size; where given, it reads once, few, many or a size class.

>TRBD2|-|TRBJ2-5|TRBV5-1
CASTPRTTIAGGETQYF
TGCGCCAGCACCCCGAGGACCACCATAGCGGGAGGAGAGACCCAGTACTTC
>TRBD2|-|TRBJ2-7|TRBV28
CASSSYSGSNDEQYF
TGTGCCAGCAGTTCATATAGCGGGAGTAACGACGAGCAGTACTTC
>-|once|TRBJ2-5|TRBV4-3
CASSQDGLEEETQYF
TGCGCCAGCAGCCAAGATGGACTGGAAGAAGAGACCCAGTACTTC
>-|-|TRBJ2-7|TRBV5-1
CASSLLANTGEQYF
TGCGCCAGCAGCTTGTTAGCGAATACGGGAGAGCAGTACTTC
>TRBD1|-|TRBJ2-2|TRBV29-1
CSVEAWDRDDTGELFF
TGCAGCGTTGAAGCGTGGGACAGGGACGACACCGGGGAGCTGTTTTTT
>-|once|TRBJ2-3|TRBV9
CASSAASDPGQYF
TGTGCCAGCAGCGCCGCTAGCGACCCCGGGCAGTATTTT
>TRBD2|-|TRBJ2-1|TRBV5-1
CASSLASLALAGGLSEQFF
TGCGCCAGCAGCTTGGCATCTCTGGCACTAGCGGGAGGGCTTTCAGAGCAGTTCTTC
>-|-|TRBJ2-7|TRBV7-2
CAITRGFAEQYF
TGTGCCATCACACGAGGGTTTGCCGAGCAGTACTTC
>-|-|TRBJ2-5|TRBV25-1
CASSAARVRKGGETQYF
TGTGCCAGCAGTGCCGCTCGGGTGAGAAAGGGCGGGGAGACCCAGTACTTC
>-|few|TRBJ1-5|TRBV5-1
CASSQGDSNQPQHF
TGCGCCAGCAGCCAAGGGGATAGCAATCAGCCCCAGCATTTT
>-|once|TRBJ2-7|TRBV27
CASSLMGSPYEQYF
TGTGCCAGCAGTTTAATGGGGTCCCCCTACGAGCAGTACTTC
>TRBD1|-|TRBJ2-7|TRBV9
CASSVSGTGGYEQYF
TGTGCCAGCAGCGTCTCCGGGACAGGGGGTTACGAGCAGTACTTC
>-|few|TRBJ2-7|TRBV27
CATALRPRSEQYF
TGTGCCACCGCCCTCCGACCCCGGAGCGAGCAGTACTTC
>-|-|TRBJ2-2|TRBV29-1
CSVGLVATGELFF
TGCAGCGTTGGACTAGTGGCCACCGGGGAGCTGTTTTTT
>-|-|TRBJ2-2|TRBV11-2
CASSLRVNTGELFF
TGTGCCAGCAGCCTCCGGGTCAACACCGGGGAGCTGTTTTTT
>-|-|TRBJ1-4|TRBV6-5
CASRADQGGSEKLFF
TGTGCCAGCAGAGCTGATCAGGGAGGGAGCGAAAAACTGTTTTTT
>TRBD1|-|TRBJ1-5|TRBV19
CASSLYRGGTGNNQPQHF
TGTGCCAGTAGCCTCTATCGGGGCGGGACAGGGAACAATCAGCCCCAGCATTTT
>-|-|TRBJ2-7|TRBV7-2
CASSLQGLEQYF
TGTGCCAGCAGCTTACAGGGTCTCGAGCAGTACTTC
>TRBD1|-|TRBJ2-5|TRBV7-2
CASSPGQGETQYF
TGTGCCAGCAGCCCCGGACAGGGAGAGACCCAGTACTTC
>-|-|TRBJ2-6|TRBV7-2
CASSPVLSGANVLTF
TGTGCCAGCAGCCCCGTTCTCTCTGGGGCCAACGTCCTGACTTTC
>-|-|TRBJ2-7|TRBV6-5
CASSYGLFYEQYF
TGTGCCAGCAGTTACGGCTTGTTCTACGAGCAGTACTTC
>TRBD1|-|TRBJ1-1|TRBV28
CASTQDRVRAFF
TGTGCCAGCACCCAGGACAGGGTTCGAGCTTTCTTT